This entry lists 6 T cell receptor beta chains sequenced from one sample in a study of blood T cell repertoires in COVID-19 (dated by TCRdb to 2018 to 2021). The library was obtained by the immunoSEQ multiplex PCR assay. Held by TCRdb, this immuneACCESS table contains in-frame sequences only and omits some clones. Under half of the omission traces to an unresolved V gene where checked; the cause of the rest is unknown. Here the sample has 200,000 to 250,000 clones; almost 90% occur a single time. Jointly, the top ten make up roughly 14% of the sample. The specimen was PBMCs or T cells enriched from blood (not recorded which). These receptors were obtained from a woman aged 45 to 65 with acute COVID-19.

The V call is TRBV5-1, the J call TRBJ2-1; 9 bases fit TRBD1. Germline V gene sequence: CDR1 SGHRS, CDR2 YFSETQ. This CDR3 has 16 amino acids. V dropped 1 base and J dropped 4; count of bases not matched to a gene: 6. CDR3 sequence: CASSLPGTGRYNEQFF. The CDR3 DNA is TGCGCCAGCAGCTTGCCCGGGACAGGGCGATACAATGAGCAGTTCTTC.

J is TRBJ2-2 and V is TRBV6-2 or TRBV6-3; 10 bases line up with TRBD2. The CDR3 has 20 amino acids. CDR1 and CDR2 (germline): MNHEY, SVGEGT. V trimming: 0 bases; J trimming: 2 bases; junction bases outside the gene matches: 12. CDR3 in DNA: TGTGCCAGCAGTTACTCGGCTAGCGGGAGCTTTAAACCAAACACCGGGGAGCTGTTTTTT. This gives the protein CASSYSASGSFKPNTGELFF.

This sequence joins TRBV5-1 and TRBJ2-3; 7 nucleotides line up with TRBD2. J was trimmed by 5 bases and V by 0 bases; bases with no gene match: 9. Germline values: CDR1 SGHRS, CDR2 YFSETQ. The CDR3 contains 16 residues. The CDR3 DNA follows: TGCGCCAGCAGCTTGGGAGTTGCGGGAGCTGGAGATACGCAGTATTTT. Translated, it gives CASSLGVAGAGDTQYF.

This rearrangement joins TRBV30 to TRBJ2-1; TRBD2 agrees at 12 bases. CDR1 and CDR2 (germline): GTSNPN, SVGIG (reference sequence). The junction had 0 bases not matched to a gene; V was cut back by 3 bases and J by 3 bases. This CDR3 has 14 residues. In DNA form, the CDR3 reads TGTGCCTGGAGGGGACTAGCGGGCTACAATGAGCAGTTCTTC. Encoded protein: CAWRGLAGYNEQFF.

This rearrangement joins TRBV28 to TRBJ1-4; 7 positions agree with TRBD1. This CDR3 contains 16 residues. With V trimmed by 6 bases and J by 4 bases, 11 bases remained unmatched. Germline V gene lookup returns CDR1 MDHEN and CDR2 SYDVKM. CDR3 protein: CASSYTGQENNEKLFF. In nucleotides, the CDR3 is TGTGCCAGCAGCTATACCGGACAGGAAAATAATGAAAAACTGTTTTTT.

The gene calls are TRBV12-3 or TRBV12-4 and TRBJ2-3; D is ambiguous. The CDR3 runs to 13 residues. V gave up 3 bases and J gave up 5 bases, with 9 bases separating them. The CDR3 coding sequence is TGTGCCAGCAGTTTCGGCAGGCGAGATACGCAGTATTTT. It yields the protein CASSFGRRDTQYF.